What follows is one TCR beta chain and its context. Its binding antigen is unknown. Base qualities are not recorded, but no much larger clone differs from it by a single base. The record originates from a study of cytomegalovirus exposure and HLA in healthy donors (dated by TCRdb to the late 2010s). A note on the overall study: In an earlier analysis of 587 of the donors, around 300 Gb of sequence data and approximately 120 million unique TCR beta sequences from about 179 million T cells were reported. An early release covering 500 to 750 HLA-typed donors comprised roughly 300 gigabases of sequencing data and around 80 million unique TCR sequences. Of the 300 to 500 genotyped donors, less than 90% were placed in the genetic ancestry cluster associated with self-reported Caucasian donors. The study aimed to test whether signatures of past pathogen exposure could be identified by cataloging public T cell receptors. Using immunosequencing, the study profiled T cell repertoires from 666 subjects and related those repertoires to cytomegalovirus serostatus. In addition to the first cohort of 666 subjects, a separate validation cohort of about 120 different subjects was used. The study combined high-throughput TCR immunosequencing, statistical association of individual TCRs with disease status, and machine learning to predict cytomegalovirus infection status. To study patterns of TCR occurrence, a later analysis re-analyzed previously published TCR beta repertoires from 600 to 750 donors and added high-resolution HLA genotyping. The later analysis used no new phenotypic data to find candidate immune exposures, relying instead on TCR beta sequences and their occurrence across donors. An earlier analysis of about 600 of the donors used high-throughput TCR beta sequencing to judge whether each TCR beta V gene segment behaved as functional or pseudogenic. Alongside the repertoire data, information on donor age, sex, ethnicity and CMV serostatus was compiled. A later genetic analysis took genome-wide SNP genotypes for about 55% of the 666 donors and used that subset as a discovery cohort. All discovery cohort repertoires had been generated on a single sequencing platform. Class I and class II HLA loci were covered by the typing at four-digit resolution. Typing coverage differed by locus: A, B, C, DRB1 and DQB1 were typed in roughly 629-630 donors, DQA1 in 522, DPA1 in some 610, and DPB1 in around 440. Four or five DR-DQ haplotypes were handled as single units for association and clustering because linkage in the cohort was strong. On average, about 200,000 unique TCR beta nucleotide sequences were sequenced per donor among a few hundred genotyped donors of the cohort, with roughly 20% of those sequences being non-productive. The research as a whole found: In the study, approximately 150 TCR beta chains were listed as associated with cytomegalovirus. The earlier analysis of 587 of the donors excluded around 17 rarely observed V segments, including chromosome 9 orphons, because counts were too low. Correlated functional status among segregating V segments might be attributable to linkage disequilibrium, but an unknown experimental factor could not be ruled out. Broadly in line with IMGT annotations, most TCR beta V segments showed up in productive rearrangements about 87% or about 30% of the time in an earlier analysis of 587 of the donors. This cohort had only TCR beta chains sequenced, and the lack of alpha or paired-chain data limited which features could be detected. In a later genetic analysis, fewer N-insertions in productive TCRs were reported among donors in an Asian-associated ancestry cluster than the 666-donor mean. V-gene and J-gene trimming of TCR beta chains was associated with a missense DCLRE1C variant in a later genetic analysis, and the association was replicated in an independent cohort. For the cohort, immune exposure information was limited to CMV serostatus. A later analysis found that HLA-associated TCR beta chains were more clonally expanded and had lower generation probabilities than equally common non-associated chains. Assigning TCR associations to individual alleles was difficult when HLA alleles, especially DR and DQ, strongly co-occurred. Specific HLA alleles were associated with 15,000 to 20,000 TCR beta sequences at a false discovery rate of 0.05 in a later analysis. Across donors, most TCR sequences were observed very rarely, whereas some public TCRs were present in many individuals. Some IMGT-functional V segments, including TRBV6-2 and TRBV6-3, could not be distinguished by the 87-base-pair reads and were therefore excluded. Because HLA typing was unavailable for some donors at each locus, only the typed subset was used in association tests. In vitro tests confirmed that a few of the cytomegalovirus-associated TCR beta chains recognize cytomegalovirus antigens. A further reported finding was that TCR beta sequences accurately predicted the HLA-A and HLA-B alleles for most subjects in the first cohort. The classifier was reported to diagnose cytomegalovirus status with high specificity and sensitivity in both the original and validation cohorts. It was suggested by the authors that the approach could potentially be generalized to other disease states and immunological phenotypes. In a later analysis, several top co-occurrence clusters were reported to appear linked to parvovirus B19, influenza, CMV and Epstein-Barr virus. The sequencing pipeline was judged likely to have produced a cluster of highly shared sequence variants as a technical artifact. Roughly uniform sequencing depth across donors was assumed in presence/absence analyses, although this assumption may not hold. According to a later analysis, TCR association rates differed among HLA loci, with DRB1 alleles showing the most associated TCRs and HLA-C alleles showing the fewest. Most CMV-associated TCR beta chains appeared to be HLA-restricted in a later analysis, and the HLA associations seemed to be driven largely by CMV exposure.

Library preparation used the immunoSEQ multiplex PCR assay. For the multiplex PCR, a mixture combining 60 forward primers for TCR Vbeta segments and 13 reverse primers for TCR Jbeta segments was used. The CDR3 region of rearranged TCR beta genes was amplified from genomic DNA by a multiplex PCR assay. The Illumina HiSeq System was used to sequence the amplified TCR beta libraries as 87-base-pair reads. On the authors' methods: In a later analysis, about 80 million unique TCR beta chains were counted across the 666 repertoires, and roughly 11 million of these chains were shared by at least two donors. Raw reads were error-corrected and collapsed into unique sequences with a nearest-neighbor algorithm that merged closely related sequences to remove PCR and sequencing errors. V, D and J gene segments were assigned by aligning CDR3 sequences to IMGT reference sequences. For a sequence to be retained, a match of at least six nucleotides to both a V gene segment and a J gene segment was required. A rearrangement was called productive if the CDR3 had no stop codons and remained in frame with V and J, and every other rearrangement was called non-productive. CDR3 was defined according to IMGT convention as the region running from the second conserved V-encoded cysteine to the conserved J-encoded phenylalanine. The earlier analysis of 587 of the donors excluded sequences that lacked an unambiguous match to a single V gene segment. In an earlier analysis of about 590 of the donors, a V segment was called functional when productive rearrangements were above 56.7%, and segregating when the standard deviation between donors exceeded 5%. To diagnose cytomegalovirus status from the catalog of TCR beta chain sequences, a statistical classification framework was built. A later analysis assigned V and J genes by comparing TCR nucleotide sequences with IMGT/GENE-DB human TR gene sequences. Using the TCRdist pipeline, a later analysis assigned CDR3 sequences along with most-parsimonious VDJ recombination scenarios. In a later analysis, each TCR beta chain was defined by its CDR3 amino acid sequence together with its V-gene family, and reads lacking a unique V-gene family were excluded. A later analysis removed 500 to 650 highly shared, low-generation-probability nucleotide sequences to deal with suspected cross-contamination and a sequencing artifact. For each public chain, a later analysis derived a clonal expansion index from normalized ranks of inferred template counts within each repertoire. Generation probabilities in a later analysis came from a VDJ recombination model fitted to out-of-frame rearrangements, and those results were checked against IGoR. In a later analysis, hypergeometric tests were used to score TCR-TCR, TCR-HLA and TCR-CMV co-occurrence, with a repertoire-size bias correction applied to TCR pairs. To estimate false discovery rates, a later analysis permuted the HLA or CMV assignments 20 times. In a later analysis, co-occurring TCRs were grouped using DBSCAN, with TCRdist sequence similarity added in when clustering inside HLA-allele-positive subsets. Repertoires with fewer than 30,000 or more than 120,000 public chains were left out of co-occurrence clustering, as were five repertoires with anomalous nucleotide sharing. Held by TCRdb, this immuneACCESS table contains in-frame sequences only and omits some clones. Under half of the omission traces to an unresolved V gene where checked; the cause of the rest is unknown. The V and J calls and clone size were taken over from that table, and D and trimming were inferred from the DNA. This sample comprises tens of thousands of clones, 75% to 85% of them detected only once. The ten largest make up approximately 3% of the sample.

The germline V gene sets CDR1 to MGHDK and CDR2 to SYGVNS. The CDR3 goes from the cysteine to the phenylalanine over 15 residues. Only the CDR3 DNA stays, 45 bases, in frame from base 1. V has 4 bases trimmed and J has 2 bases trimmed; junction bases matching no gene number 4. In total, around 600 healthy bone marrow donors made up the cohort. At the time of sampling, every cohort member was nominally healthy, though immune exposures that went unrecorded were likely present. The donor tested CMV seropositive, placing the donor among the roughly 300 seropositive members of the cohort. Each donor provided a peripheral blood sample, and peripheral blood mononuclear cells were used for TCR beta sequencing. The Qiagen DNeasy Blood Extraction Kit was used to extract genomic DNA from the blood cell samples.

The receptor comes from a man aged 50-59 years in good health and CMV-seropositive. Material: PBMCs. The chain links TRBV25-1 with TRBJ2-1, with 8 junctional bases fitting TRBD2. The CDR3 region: CASSGSGGPYNEQFF. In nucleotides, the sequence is TGTGCCAGCAGTGGTTCGGGAGGGCCCTACAATGAGCAGTTCTTC.